Each of the 29 T cell receptor beta chains below was sequenced from the same sample in a study of shared clonotypes between healthy human individuals. Some clones are missing from TCRdb's copy, which holds only in-frame ones; the method was immunoSEQ multiplex PCR. The sample lists millions of clones; more than 80% were seen once. The specimen was naive CD4+ T cells from PBMCs. Subset specified: CD45RA+ positively selected. The origin of the receptors is a man younger than 30 in good health. Some clones in this sample may be carry-over from other donors' samples.

About this clone itself: This sample also contains other DNA sequences that code for the same CDR3. The rearrangement links TRBV6-5 to TRBJ1-1; 7 nucleotides agree with TRBD1. This CDR3 is 13 amino acids long. Germline values: CDR1 MNHEY, CDR2 SVGAGI. Trimming at V came to 0 bases and at J to 5 bases, leaving 0 bases not matched to a gene. The CDR3 protein is CASSYSRGTEAFF. CDR3 sequence (DNA): TGTGCCAGCAGTTACTCCAGGGGGACTGAAGCTTTCTTT.

The chain is built from TRBV15 and TRBJ2-7; perhaps TRBD1 as D (6 bases). CDR1 LNHNV and CDR2 YYDKDF come from the germline V gene (reference sequence). The CDR3 extends over 14 amino acids. V was cut by 4 bases and J by 5 bases, with 15 bases left in between. The CDR3 region has the DNA TGTGCCACCAGCACCAAACAGGGTAGCAACGAGCAGTACTTC. This translates into CATSTKQGSNEQYF. Using reference TRBV15 and TRBJ2-7 for the parts outside the CDR3, the full variable domain is DAMVIQNPRYQVTQFGKPVTLSCSQTLNHNVMYWYQQKSSQAPKLLFHYYDKDFNNEADTPDNFQSRRPNTSFCFLDIRSPGLGDTAMYLCATSTKQGSNEQYFGPGTRLTVT.

In its sample, this clone was seen once. The chain links TRBV6-5 to TRBJ1-1; no clear D gene. This CDR3 is 14 amino acids long. The germline gives CDR1 MNHEY, CDR2 SVGAGI. Deletions cut 4 bases from V and 4 bases from J, with 13 bases between. The CDR3 sequence: CASSSRGLGTEAFF. The CDR3 DNA sequence: TGTGCCAGCAGTTCCCGTGGGTTGGGCACTGAAGCTTTCTTT.

The genes are TRBV7-9 and TRBJ2-1, with D perhaps TRBD2 (6 bases). Germline CDR1 SEHNR, CDR2 FQNEAQ (reference sequence). The V end was cut by 5 bases, the J end by 10 bases, with 21 bases between. The CDR3 is 15 amino acids. CDR3 protein: CASSPLAGDLREQFF. The CDR3 region has the DNA TGTGCCAGCAGCCCACTAGCCGGAGATTTGCGGGAGCAGTTCTTC.

This chain connects TRBV29-1 to TRBJ1-4, with D perhaps matching TRBD1 (5 bases). CDR1 SQVTM and CDR2 ANQGSEA come from the germline V gene. The CDR3 is 12 amino acids. V was cut by 4 bases and J by 8 bases, with 11 bases left in between. The CDR3 DNA is TGCAGCGTTGCGAATGGGGGAGAAAAACTGTTTTTT. Its translation: CSVANGGEKLFF.

The chain is built from TRBV15 and TRBJ2-7; D not certain. The CDR3 runs 14 residues. Per germline, CDR1 LNHNV and CDR2 YYDKDF (reference sequence). Trimming pared 0 bases from V and 4 bases from J, leaving 10 bases between. CDR3 DNA: TGTGCCACCAGCAGAGAAGGGCAGGTATACGAGCAGTACTTC. This sequence encodes CATSREGQVYEQYF.

This sequence joins TRBV4-3 and TRBJ1-3; tentative D call: TRBD1 (5 bases). V was trimmed by 0 bases and J by 1 base, leaving 13 bases between them. This CDR3 contains 17 residues. Looked up from germline, CDR1 is LGHNA and CDR2 is YSLEER. CDR3 residues: CASSQEGHSYSGNTIYF. CDR3 bases: TGCGCCAGCAGCCAAGAGGGGCACAGCTATTCTGGAAACACCATATATTTT.

CDR3 residues: CASRRPGTALNEQFF. CDR3 in DNA: TGTGCCAGCAGGAGACCCGGGACAGCGCTCAATGAGCAGTTCTTC. This rearrangement joins TRBV11-2 to TRBJ2-1, with 7 bases lining up with TRBD1. Germline V lookup: CDR1 SGHAT, CDR2 FQNNGV. The CDR3 runs to 15 residues. J was trimmed by 6 bases and V by 6 bases; bases with no gene match: 11.

This chain joins TRBV6-6 and TRBJ2-1; TRBD2 matches at 12 bases. This CDR3 has 16 amino acids. Germline V lookup: CDR1 MNHNY, CDR2 SVGAGI (reference sequence). V was clipped by 0 bases and J by 6 bases; unmatched bases: 3. In DNA form, the CDR3 reads TGTGCCAGCAGTTACTCGGGACTAGCGGGCGTCAATGAGCAGTTCTTC. It encodes CASSYSGLAGVNEQFF.

V is TRBV7-9 and J is TRBJ1-1, with D possibly TRBD1 on 6 matching bases. Germline CDR1 reads SEHNR; CDR2 reads FQNEAQ (reference sequence). V was pared by 5 bases and J by 2 bases, with 15 bases between. This CDR3 comprises 15 residues. For the CDR3, the DNA is TGTGCCAGCAGCCGACAGGTGACACTTAACACTGAAGCTTTCTTT. Amino acid sequence: CASSRQVTLNTEAFF.

Points on this clone: The sample holds other DNA sequences that translate to the same CDR3. The rearrangement joins TRBV11-2 to TRBJ1-2; D is perhaps TRBD1 (5 bases). Trimming cost V 3 bases and J 5 bases, with 13 bases left between them. The CDR3 length is 14 residues. The germline CDR1 and CDR2 sequences are SGHAT and FQNNGV. CDR3 loop: CASSLGRAGYGYTF. The CDR3 DNA sequence: TGTGCCAGCAGCTTGGGCAGGGCAGGGTATGGCTACACCTTC.

The chain links TRBV5-4 to TRBJ2-1; maybe TRBD1 (6 bases). The CDR3 spans 17 residues. Germline V gene data show CDR1 as SGHNT and CDR2 as YYREEE (reference sequence). The V gene lost 5 bases and the J gene lost 6 bases, with 24 bases spanning the gap. The CDR3 spells CASSFGTRKGLSNEQFF. CDR3 nucleotide sequence: TGTGCCAGCAGTTTCGGGACAAGAAAAGGCCTATCCAATGAGCAGTTCTTC.

This chain joins TRBV11-2 and TRBJ2-2; weak D call: TRBD2 (5 bases). The CDR3 has 16 residues. Trimming stripped 2 bases from V and 0 bases from J, with 10 bases between. Germline V gene lookup returns CDR1 SGHAT and CDR2 FQNNGV. CDR3 nucleotides: TGTGCCAGCAGCTTATCGCGACTATCGAACACCGGGGAGCTGTTTTTT. Its translation: CASSLSRLSNTGELFF.

About this clone: Other DNA sequences in this sample translate to the same CDR3. J is TRBJ2-7 and V is TRBV18, with D tentatively TRBD2 (6 bases). CDR3 length: 13 amino acids. Looked up from germline, CDR1 is KGHSH and CDR2 is LQKENI. Trimming removed 2 bases at V and 1 base at J, with 6 bases between. The CDR3 DNA is TGTGCCAGCTCACCAGGACTATCCTACGAGCAGTACTTC. The encoded protein is CASSPGLSYEQYF.

The chain has TRBV20-1 and TRBJ2-1; D is unresolved. This CDR3 is 11 amino acids long. Trimming took off 6 bases at V and 12 bases at J, with 15 bases between the two ends. CDR1 and CDR2 (germline): DFQATT, SNEGSKA (reference sequence). The CDR3: CSAPELRRQFF. The CDR3 nucleotides read TGCAGTGCGCCGGAGCTTCGACGGCAGTTCTTC.

The chain joins TRBV14 to TRBJ1-3; D is uncertain. The CDR3 covers 15 residues. Germline-derived CDR1 and CDR2 are SGHDN and FVKESK. V lost 1 base and J lost 0, with 7 bases in between. CDR3 protein: CASSQGAASGNTIYF. In DNA form, the CDR3 reads TGTGCCAGCAGCCAAGGGGCAGCCTCTGGAAACACCATATATTTT.

The chain joins TRBV7-3 to TRBJ2-5; D tentatively fits TRBD1 or TRBD2 (5 bases each). CDR1 is SGHTA, CDR2 FQGTGA, per germline. Trimming cost V 2 bases and J 7 bases, with 14 bases left between them. CDR3 length: 14 amino acids. The CDR3 coding sequence is TGTGCCAGCAGCTTATCGAGGGACCAGGGGACCCAGTACTTC. Translation gives CASSLSRDQGTQYF.

This rearrangement joins TRBV5-4 to TRBJ1-2, with 7 bases aligning to TRBD1. The ends lost 4 bases at V and 2 bases at J; junction bases unmatched: 8. Germline V CDR1 and CDR2: SGHNT, YYREEE (reference sequence). The CDR3 consists of 15 residues. The CDR3 loop reads CASSIPTGANYGYTF. For the CDR3, the DNA is TGTGCCAGCAGCATCCCAACAGGGGCCAACTATGGCTACACCTTC.

A remark on this clone: No conserved phenylalanine or tryptophan ends this CDR3, so it is likely a read error. The chain recombines TRBV5-1 with TRBJ1-2, with no clear D. Trimming pared 1 base from V and 1 base from J, leaving 5 bases between. The CDR3 runs to 13 residues. Per germline, CDR1 SGHRS and CDR2 YFSETQ. CDR3 region: CASSLTVNYGYTL. CDR3 nucleotides: TGCGCCAGCAGCTTGACAGTTAACTATGGCTACACCCTC.

V is TRBV6-1 and J is TRBJ1-2, with D maybe TRBD1 (5 bases). The V gene's germline CDR1 is MNHNS and CDR2 SASEGT. This CDR3 has 15 amino acids. Trimming cost V 0 bases and J 5 bases, with 13 bases left between them. The DNA of the CDR3 is TGTGCCAGCAGTGAAGCCTGGGGCGCGGGGTATGGCTACACCTTC. It codes for CASSEAWGAGYGYTF.

The rearrangement links TRBV11-3 to TRBJ2-5, with 7 bases matching TRBD1. Trimming cost V 5 bases and J 1 base; bases outside gene matches: 16. CDR3 length equals 18 residues. Germline values: CDR1 SGHNT, CDR2 YENEEA. The CDR3 spells CASSAQSGNRGVQETQYF. The DNA for the CDR3 is TGTGCCAGCAGCGCCCAGTCTGGGAACAGGGGAGTCCAAGAGACCCAGTACTTC.

This chain joins TRBV7-9 and TRBJ1-4, with a tentative D call TRBD1 (6 bases). With 5 bases removed from V and 6 bases from J, the gap between germline ends came to 16 bases. The CDR3 is made up of 15 amino acids. The germline gives CDR1 SEHNR, CDR2 FQNEAQ (reference sequence). The CDR3 DNA reads TGTGCCAGCAGCCAGGGTGTGGGGGCGCATGAAAAACTGTTTTTT. Protein: CASSQGVGAHEKLFF.

The chain recombines TRBV27 with TRBJ1-1, with unresolved D. CDR3 length equals 13 residues. Trimming left V 3 bases short and J 0 bases short, with 5 bases between. Germline CDR1 MNHEY, CDR2 SMNVEV (reference sequence). CDR3 region: CASSFLLNTEAFF. The CDR3 bases are TGTGCCAGCAGTTTTCTTCTGAACACTGAAGCTTTCTTT.

The J gene is TRBJ2-1, the V gene TRBV7-2; 9 bases line up with TRBD2. V trimming: 3 bases; J trimming: 8 bases; junction bases outside the gene matches: 14. CDR1 is SGHTA and CDR2 is FQGNSA in the germline V gene. This CDR3 is built from 17 residues. Here the CDR3 DNA reads TGTGCCAGCAGCTTCCCCCTGGTGGGATTAGCGGGAGATGAGCAGTTCTTC. Translation gives CASSFPLVGLAGDEQFF.

The CDR3 is CASSTGAGANVLTF. The CDR3 region has the DNA TGTGCCAGCAGTACAGGGGCTGGGGCCAACGTCCTGACTTTC. The rearrangement uses TRBV2 and TRBJ2-6, with TRBD1 matching 7 bases. CDR1 SNHLY and CDR2 FYNNEI come from the germline V gene. V lost 5 bases, J lost 2 bases, and 0 bases stayed unmatched. This CDR3 has 14 residues.

The rearrangement uses TRBV28 and TRBJ1-5; D remains unclear. The V end lost 3 bases, the J end lost 3 bases, and 12 bases lay between the germline ends. The CDR3 totals 15 residues. CDR1 and CDR2 (germline): MDHEN, SYDVKM. The CDR3 sequence is CASSFGRQPNQPQHF. The CDR3 DNA reads TGTGCCAGCAGTTTCGGGCGGCAGCCCAATCAGCCCCAGCATTTT.

The chain couples TRBV6-5 to TRBJ2-7; TRBD1 matches at 8 bases. CDR1 is MNHEY and CDR2 is SVGAGI in the germline V gene. With 0 bases clipped from V and 5 bases from J, the junction kept 6 bases outside the gene matches. The CDR3 covers 15 residues. The CDR3 loop reads CASSYSIWTGNEQYF. DNA of the CDR3: TGTGCCAGCAGTTACTCGATCTGGACAGGGAACGAGCAGTACTTC.

V is TRBV29-1 and J is TRBJ1-2; 10 bases match TRBD1. The CDR3 totals 13 residues. Losses at the gene ends were 7 bases for V and 7 bases for J; bases not matched to a gene: 9. Looked up from germline, CDR1 is SQVTM and CDR2 is ANQGSEA. The CDR3 reads CSAVGQGGVGYTF. The CDR3 region has the DNA TGCAGCGCCGTCGGACAGGGGGGCGTTGGCTACACCTTC.

The chain combines TRBV10-3 with TRBJ1-3; D is unresolved. In germline, CDR1 is ENHRY, CDR2 SYGVKD. Trimming removed 0 bases at V and 2 bases at J, with 8 bases between. The CDR3 spans 15 residues. CDR3 loop: CAISESPRTGNTIYF. The DNA for the CDR3 is TGTGCCATCAGTGAGTCTCCCAGGACTGGAAACACCATATATTTT.